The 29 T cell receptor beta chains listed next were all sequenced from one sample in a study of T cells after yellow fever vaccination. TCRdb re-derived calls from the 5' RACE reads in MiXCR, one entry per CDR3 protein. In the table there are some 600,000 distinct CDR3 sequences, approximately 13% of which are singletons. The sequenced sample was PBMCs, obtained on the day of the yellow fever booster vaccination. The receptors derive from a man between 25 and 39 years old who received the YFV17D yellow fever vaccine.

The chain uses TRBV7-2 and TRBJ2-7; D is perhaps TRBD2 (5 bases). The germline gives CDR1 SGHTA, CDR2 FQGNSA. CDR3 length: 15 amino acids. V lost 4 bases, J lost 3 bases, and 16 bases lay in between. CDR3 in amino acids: CASSSVRVGSYEQYF. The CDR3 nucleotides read TGTGCCAGCAGCTCCGTGAGGGTAGGAAGCTACGAGCAGTACTTC.

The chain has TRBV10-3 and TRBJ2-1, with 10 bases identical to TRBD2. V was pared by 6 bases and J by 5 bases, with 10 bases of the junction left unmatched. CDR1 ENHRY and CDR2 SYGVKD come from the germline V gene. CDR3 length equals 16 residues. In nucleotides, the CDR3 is TGTGCCATCAGGGCTAGCGGGGGACTCCGAGACAATGAGCAGTTCTTC. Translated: CAIRASGGLRDNEQFF.

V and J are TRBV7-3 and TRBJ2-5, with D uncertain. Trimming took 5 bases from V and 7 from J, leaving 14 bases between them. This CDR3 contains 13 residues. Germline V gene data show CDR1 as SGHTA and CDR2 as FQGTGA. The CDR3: CASSQMGLGTQYF. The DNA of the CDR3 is TGTGCCAGCAGCCAAATGGGGTTGGGGACCCAGTACTTC.

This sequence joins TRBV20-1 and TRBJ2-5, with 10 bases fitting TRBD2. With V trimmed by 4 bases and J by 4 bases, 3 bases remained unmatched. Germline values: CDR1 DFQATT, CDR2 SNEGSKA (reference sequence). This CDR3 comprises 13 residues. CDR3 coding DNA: TGCAGTGCTACGGAGCGGGAGGGAGAGACCCAGTACTTC. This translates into CSATEREGETQYF.

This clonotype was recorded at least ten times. In DNA form, the CDR3 reads TGCGCCAGCAGCTTGAACACCGGGCCTGGAGGCTACACCTTC. Its translation is CASSLNTGPGGYTF. V is TRBV5-1 and J is TRBJ1-2; D unclear. The CDR3 spans 14 residues. Germline CDR1 is SGHRS and CDR2 is YFSETQ. V lost 1 base and J 8 bases, leaving 15 bases between the germline ends.

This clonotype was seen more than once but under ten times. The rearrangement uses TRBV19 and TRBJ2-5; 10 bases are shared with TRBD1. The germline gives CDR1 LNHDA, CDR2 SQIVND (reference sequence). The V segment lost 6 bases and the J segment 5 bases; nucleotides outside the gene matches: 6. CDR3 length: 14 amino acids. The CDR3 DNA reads TGTGCCAGTAGGGACAGGGGGTTTGGGGAGACCCAGTACTTC. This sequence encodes CASRDRGFGETQYF.

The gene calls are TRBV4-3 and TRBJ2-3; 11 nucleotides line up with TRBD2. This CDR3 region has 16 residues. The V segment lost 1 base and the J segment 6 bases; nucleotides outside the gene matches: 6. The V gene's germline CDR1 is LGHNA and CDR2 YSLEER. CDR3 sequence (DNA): TGCGCCAGCAGCCAAGGGAGACTAGCGGGGTGGGATACGCAGTATTTT. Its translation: CASSQGRLAGWDTQYF.

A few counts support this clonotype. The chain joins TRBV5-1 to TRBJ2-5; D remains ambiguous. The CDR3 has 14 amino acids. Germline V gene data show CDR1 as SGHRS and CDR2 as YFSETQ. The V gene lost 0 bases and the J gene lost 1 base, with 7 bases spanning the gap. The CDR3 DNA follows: TGCGCCAGCAGCTTGGCTCAGACCCAAGAGACCCAGTACTTC. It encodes CASSLAQTQETQYF.

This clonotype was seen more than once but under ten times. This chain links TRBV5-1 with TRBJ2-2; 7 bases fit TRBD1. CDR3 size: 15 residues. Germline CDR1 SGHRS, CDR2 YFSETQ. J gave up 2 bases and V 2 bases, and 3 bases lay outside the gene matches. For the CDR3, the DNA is TGCGCCAGCAGCTTTCCAGGGGGAAACACCGGGGAGCTGTTTTTT. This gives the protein CASSFPGGNTGELFF.

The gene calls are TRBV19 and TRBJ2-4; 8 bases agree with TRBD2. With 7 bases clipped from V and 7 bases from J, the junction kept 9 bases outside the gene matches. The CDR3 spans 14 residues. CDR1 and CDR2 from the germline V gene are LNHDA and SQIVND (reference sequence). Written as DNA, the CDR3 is TGTGCCAGTACCCACAGCGGGAGTGGGAACATTCAGTACTTC. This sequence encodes CASTHSGSGNIQYF.

DNA of the CDR3: TGCAGTGCTAGGGTCGGGAGGAACACCGGGGAGCTGTTTTTT. Translated: CSARVGRNTGELFF. The J gene is TRBJ2-2, the V gene TRBV20-1; perhaps TRBD2 as D (6 bases). CDR1 is DFQATT and CDR2 is SNEGSKA in the germline V gene (reference sequence). Trimming pared 3 bases from V and 1 base from J, leaving 9 bases between. This CDR3 contains 14 residues.

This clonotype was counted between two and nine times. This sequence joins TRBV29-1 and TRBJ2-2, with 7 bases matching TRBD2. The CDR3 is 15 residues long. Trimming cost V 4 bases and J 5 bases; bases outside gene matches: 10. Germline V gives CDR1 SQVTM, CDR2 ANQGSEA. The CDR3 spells CSVGEGDYLTGELFF. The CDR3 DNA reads TGCAGCGTTGGCGAAGGGGACTACTTAACCGGGGAGCTGTTTTTT.

The CDR3 reads CASTWTVQETQYF. The CDR3 nucleotides are TGTGCCAGCACCTGGACAGTCCAAGAGACCCAGTACTTC. The rearrangement joins TRBV7-2 to TRBJ2-5; D perhaps matches TRBD1 (6 bases). Germline V lookup: CDR1 SGHTA, CDR2 FQGNSA. The CDR3 has 13 amino acids. The V and J ends lost 7 bases and 1 base respectively, with 10 bases between them.

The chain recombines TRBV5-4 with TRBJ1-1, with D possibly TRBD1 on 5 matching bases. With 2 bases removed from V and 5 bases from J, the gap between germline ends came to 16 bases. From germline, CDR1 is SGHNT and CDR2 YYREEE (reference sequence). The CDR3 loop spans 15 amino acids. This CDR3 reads CASSFDGAQKTEAFF. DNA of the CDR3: TGTGCCAGCAGCTTTGACGGGGCCCAAAAAACTGAAGCTTTCTTT. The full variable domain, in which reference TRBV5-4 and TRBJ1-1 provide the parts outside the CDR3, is ETGVTQSPTHLIKTRGQQVTLRCSSQSGHNTVSWYQQALGQGPQFIFQYYREEENGRGNFPPRFSGLQFPNYSSELNVNALELDDSALYLCASSFDGAQKTEAFFGQGTRLTVV.

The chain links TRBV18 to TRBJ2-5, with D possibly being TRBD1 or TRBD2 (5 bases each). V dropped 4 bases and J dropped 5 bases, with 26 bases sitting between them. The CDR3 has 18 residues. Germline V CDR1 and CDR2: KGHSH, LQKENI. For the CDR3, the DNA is TGTGCCAGCTCACAATCCCAGGGTCTTAATAGGGGAGTGGAGACCCAGTACTTC. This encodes CASSQSQGLNRGVETQYF. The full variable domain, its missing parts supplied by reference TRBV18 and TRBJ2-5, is NAGVMQNPRHLVRRRGQEARLRCSPMKGHSHVYWYRQLPEEGLKFMVYLQKENIIDESGMPKERFSAEFPKEGPSILRIQQVVRGDSAAYFCASSQSQGLNRGVETQYFGPGTRLLVL.

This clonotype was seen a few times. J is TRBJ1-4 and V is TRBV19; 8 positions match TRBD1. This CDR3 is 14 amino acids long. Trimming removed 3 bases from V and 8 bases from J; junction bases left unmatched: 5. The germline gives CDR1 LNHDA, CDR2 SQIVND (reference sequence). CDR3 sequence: CASSMQGAREKLFF. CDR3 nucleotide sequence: TGTGCCAGTAGTATGCAGGGGGCGCGCGAAAAACTGTTTTTT.

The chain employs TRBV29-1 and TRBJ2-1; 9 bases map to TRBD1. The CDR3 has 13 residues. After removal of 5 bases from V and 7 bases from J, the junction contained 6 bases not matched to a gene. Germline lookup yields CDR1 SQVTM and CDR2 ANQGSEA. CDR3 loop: CSVPGTGQNEQFF. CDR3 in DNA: TGCAGCGTTCCAGGGACAGGGCAAAATGAGCAGTTCTTC.

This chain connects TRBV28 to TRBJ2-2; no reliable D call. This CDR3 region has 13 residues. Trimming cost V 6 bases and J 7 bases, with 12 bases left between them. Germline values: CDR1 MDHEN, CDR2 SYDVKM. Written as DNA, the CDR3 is TGTGCCAGCAGCCGTTTCTCTCTCGGGGAGCTGTTTTTT. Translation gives CASSRFSLGELFF. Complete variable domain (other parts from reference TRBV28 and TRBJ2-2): DVKVTQSSRYLVKRTGEKVFLECVQDMDHENMFWYRQDPGLGLRLIYFSYDVKMKEKGDIPEGYSVSREKKERFSLILESASTNQTSMYLCASSRFSLGELFFGEGSRLTVL.

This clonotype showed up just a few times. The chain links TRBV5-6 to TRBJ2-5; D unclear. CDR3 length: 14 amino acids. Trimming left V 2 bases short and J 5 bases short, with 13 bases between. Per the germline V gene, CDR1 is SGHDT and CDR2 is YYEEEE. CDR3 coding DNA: TGTGCCAGCAGCTTTATCGACTTAAGGGAGACCCAGTACTTC. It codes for CASSFIDLRETQYF. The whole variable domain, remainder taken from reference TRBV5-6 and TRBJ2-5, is DAGVTQSPTHLIKTRGQQVTLRCSPKSGHDTVSWYQQALGQGPQFIFQYYEEEERQRGNFPDRFSGHQFPNYSSELNVNALLLGDSALYLCASSFIDLRETQYFGPGTRLLVL.

The CDR3 reads CASSYSSPEDNTGELFF. In DNA, the CDR3 is TGTGCCAGCAGTTACTCGAGTCCGGAAGATAACACCGGGGAGCTGTTTTTT. This rearrangement joins TRBV6-5 to TRBJ2-2; no reliable D call. The CDR3 is made up of 17 amino acids. Looked up from germline, CDR1 is MNHEY and CDR2 is SVGAGI. Trimming removed 0 bases at V and 2 bases at J, with 13 bases between.

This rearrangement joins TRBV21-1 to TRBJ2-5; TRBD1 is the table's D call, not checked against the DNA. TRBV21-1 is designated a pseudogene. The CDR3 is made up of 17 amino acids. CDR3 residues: CASSKESGSHPKETQYF. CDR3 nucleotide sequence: TGTGCCAGCAGCAAAGAATCGGGCAGCCACCCAAAAGAGACCCAGTACTTC.

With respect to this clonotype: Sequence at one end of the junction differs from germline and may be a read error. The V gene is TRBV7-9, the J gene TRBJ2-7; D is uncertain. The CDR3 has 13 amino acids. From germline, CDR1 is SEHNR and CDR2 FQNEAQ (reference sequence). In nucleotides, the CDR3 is TGTGCCAGCACCTCCCAAAAGAGCGTGCCGTCAGACTTC. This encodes CASTSQKSVPSDF.

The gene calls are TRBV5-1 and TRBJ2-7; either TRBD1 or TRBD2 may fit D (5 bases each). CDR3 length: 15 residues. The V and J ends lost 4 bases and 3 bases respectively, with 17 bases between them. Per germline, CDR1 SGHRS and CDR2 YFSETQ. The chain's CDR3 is CASSARGRDLYEQYF. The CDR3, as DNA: TGCGCCAGCAGCGCTCGAGGAAGGGACCTCTACGAGCAGTACTTC.

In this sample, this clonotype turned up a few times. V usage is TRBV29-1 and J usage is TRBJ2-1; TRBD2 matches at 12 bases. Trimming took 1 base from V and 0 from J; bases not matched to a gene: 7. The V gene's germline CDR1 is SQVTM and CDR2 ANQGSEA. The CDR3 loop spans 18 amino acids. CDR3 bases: TGCAGCGTTGAAGGGACTAGCGGGATGTCGAGCTCCTACAATGAGCAGTTCTTC. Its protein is CSVEGTSGMSSSYNEQFF.

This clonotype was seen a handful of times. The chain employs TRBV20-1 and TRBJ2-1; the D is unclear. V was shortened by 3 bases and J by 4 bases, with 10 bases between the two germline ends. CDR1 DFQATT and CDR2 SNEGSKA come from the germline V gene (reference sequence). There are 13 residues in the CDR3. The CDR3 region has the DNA TGCAGTGCTAGTTGGCCTATGTACAATGAGCAGTTCTTC. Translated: CSASWPMYNEQFF.

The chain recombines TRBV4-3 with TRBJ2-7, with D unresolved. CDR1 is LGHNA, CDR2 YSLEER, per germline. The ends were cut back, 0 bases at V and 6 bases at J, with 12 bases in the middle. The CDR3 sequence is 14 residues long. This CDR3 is CASSQDASEAEQYF. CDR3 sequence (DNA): TGCGCCAGCAGCCAAGATGCTAGTGAGGCCGAGCAGTACTTC.

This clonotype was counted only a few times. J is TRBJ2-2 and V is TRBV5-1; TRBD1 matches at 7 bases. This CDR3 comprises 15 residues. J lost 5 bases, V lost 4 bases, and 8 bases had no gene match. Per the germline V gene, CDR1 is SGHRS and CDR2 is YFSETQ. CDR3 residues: CASSPDRVPTGELFF. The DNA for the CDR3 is TGCGCCAGCAGCCCTGACAGGGTCCCTACCGGGGAGCTGTTTTTT.

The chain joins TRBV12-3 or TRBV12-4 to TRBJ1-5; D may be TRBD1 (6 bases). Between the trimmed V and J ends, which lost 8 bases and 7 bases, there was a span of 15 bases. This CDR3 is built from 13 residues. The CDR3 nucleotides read TGTGCCAGCGGCCAGGGGCAACACCAGCCCCAGCATTTT. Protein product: CASGQGQHQPQHF.

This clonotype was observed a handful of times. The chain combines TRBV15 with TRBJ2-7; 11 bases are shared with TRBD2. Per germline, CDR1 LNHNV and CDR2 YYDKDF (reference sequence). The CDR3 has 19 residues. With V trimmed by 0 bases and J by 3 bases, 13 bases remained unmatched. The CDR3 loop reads CATSRDFRGLAGGDYEQYF. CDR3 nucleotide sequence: TGTGCCACCAGCAGAGATTTCAGGGGGCTAGCGGGAGGAGACTACGAGCAGTACTTC. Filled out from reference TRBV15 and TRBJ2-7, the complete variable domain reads DAMVIQNPRYQVTQFGKPVTLSCSQTLNHNVMYWYQQKSSQAPKLLFHYYDKDFNNEADTPDNFQSRRPNTSFCFLDIRSPGLGDTAMYLCATSRDFRGLAGGDYEQYFGPGTRLTVT.